Given below is one T cell receptor beta chain in context. What it binds is not known. The source of the sample is a study of T-cell memory formation after mild COVID-19. Looked up from germline, CDR1 is SGHTA and CDR2 is FQGNSA. This CDR3 has 15 amino acids. The junction had 7 bases not matched to a gene; V was cut back by 8 bases and J by 3 bases. TCRdb independently ran MiXCR on the 5' RACE reads; one entry per CDR3 protein. Of 550,000 to 700,000 distinct CDR3 sequences listed, 18% are singletons. Study-wide points: Chiefly within CM and EM were the contracting CD4+ clones; CD8+ ones were within EMRA. Several responding clones turned up in pre-infection memory, indicating that cross-reactive memory may have taken part.

This chain links TRBV7-2 with TRBJ1-3, with 10 nucleotides matching TRBD1. The TCR sequence derives from an adult woman who had mild COVID-19 (a few samples of this study predate the infection). Cell type and time point are not known. The source material was PBMCs or a T cell subset sorted from them (not recorded which). Here the CDR3 reads CASGTGTGVGNTIYF. CDR3 sequence (DNA): TGTGCCAGCGGCACAGGGACAGGGGTTGGAAACACCATATATTTT. Full variable domain (missing parts from reference TRBV7-2 and TRBJ1-3): GAGVSQSPSNKVTEKGKDVELRCDPISGHTALYWYRQSLGQGLEFLIYFQGNSAPDKSGLPSDRFSAERTGGSVSTLTIQRTQQEDSAVYLCASGTGTGVGNTIYFGEGSWLTVV.